This T cell receptor (beta chain) was captured in a study of T cells in Graves' hyperthyroidism and ophthalmopathy (dated by TCRdb to the late 2010s). At the level of the whole study: To identify distinguishing TCR V-J signatures, a discovery cohort of about 95 patients was used, comprising 40 to 45 with Graves' ophthalmopathy and approximately 57 with stable Graves' hyperthyroidism. Prospective prediction of ophthalmopathy was tested in an independent validation cohort of fewer than 20 hyperthyroidism patients and around 16 patients who later progressed to ophthalmopathy. For training and testing, the 110 or so patients in the discovery cohort were randomly divided in a 7:3 ratio. In addition, the study compared T-cell repertoires in thyroid tissue and in blood from about 6 Graves' hyperthyroidism patients. Once sampling was done, hyperthyroidism patients were given methimazole at a starting dose of 30 mg daily, whereas ophthalmopathy patients were given high-dose intravenous methylprednisolone. The paper reports TCR Vbeta CDR3 sequencing of some 140 peripheral blood samples: around 41 ophthalmopathy, over 70 hyperthyroidism and around 17 progressor patients. Overall study results and their limits: In validation, progression to ophthalmopathy was predicted by the model with 70.59% sensitivity and 72% to 80% specificity, a median of approximately 7.1 months before onset. Sample size was not statistically predetermined, and investigators were not blinded to group allocation. Ophthalmopathy was separated from stable hyperthyroidism by a 13 V-J signature model, with about 88% sensitivity and approximately 84% specificity obtained in cross-validation and 80%/75% obtained in testing. Most expanded thyroid clonotypes (frequency above 0.001) were also detected in blood, a finding suggesting that blood repertoires may reflect thyroid immune responses.

From the cysteine up to the phenylalanine, the CDR3 has a length of 14 residues. The kept DNA is CDR3 alone, 42 bases in frame from the first base. V gives up 7 bases and J gives up 4 bases, and the segment between their germline ends measures 14 bases. CDR1 and CDR2, per the germline V gene, are MGHDK and SYGVNS. About this clonotype: Its antigen specificity is not known. Base qualities are not provided; no much larger clone lies one nucleotide away.

The study excluded patients with uncontrolled infections, other autoimmune diseases, pregnancy or lactation. Diagnoses relied on clinical symptoms, serum thyroxine and TRAb, thyroid ultrasound and orbital computed tomography. Total RNA was extracted using Trizol reagent, and RNA quality was assessed on an Agilent 2100 Bioanalyzer. The TCR beta CDR3 regions were amplified from the RNA transcripts. For the first round of RT-PCR on the TCR CDR3, the HTBI primer set was used together with the Qiagen OneStep RT-PCR kit. Libraries were constructed in a second round of multiplex PCR, after which size selection and purification were performed. The libraries were sequenced on an Illumina HiSeq2000 using paired-end 100 bp reads. Per the source publication's procedure: SOAPnuke was used to process the raw data, throwing out any read that contained adapters or uncalled bases, had a mean Phred below 15, or lacked an exact constant-primer or identifier match. High-quality paired reads were merged with COPE v1.2.5, and unique nucleotide sequences were defined as clonotypes. MiTCR v1.1 was used to align the clonotypes against IMGT TRBV, TRBD and TRBJ reference segments. Only V-J combinations with frequency above 0.0001, covering 98% to 99.2% of repertoires, were analysed. A TCS score was defined as the ratio of F50 (clonal expansion) to E x V (chaos), with BLOSUM62-based TCRdist applied between CDR3 peptides within each V-J. Welch's t-statistics and random forest reduced around 510 V-J features to roughly 13, which were used in a naive Bayes classifier (R e1071). The similarity between thyroid and blood repertoires was quantified using the Morisita-Horn index. In TCRdb, the public reads were trimmed at Q25 with fastp and aligned with MiXCR, with productive beta chains retained. Rows merge per CDR3 protein into single entries with the most common DNA and genes. These V and J calls derive from TCRdb rather than the authors' analysis. A total of 480,000 or so distinct CDR3 sequences appear in this sample, roughly 45% of them only once. The top ten constitute around 44% of the sample.

The receptor comes from an adult woman with Graves' disease, either hyperthyroidism or ophthalmopathy (not recorded which). The chain uses TRBV25-1 and TRBJ1-3, with TRBD1 perhaps the D gene, on 5 matching bases. The sequenced material came from peripheral blood or thyroid tissue (not recorded which). The nucleotides are TGTGCCAGCATCTTCCGGGACGGCGGAAACACCATATATTTT. Translated, it reads CASIFRDGGNTIYF.